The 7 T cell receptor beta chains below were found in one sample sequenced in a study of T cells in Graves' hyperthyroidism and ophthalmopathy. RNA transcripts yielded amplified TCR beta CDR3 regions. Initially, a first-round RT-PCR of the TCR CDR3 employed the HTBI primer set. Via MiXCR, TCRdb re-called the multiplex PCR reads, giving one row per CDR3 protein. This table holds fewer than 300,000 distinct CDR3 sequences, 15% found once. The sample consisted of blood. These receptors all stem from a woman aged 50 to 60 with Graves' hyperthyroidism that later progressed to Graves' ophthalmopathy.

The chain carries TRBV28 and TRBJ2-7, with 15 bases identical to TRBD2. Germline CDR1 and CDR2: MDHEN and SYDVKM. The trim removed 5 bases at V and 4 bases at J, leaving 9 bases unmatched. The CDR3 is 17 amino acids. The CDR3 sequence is CASSRAAGTSGRYEQYF. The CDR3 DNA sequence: TGTGCCAGCAGTCGGGCCGCCGGGACTAGCGGGAGGTACGAGCAGTACTTC.

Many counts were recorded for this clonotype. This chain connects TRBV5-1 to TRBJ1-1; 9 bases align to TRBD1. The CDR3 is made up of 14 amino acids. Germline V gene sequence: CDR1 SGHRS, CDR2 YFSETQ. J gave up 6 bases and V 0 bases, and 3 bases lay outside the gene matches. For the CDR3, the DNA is TGCGCCAGCAGCTTGGTACAGGGGGCAGCTGAAGCTTTCTTT. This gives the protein CASSLVQGAAEAFF.

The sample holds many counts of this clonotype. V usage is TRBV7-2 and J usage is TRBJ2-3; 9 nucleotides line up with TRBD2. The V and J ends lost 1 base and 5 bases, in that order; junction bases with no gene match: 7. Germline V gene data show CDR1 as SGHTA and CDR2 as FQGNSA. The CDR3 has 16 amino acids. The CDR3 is CASSLGLAGSRDTQYF. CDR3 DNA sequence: TGTGCCAGCAGCTTAGGGCTAGCGGGATCTCGAGATACGCAGTATTTT.

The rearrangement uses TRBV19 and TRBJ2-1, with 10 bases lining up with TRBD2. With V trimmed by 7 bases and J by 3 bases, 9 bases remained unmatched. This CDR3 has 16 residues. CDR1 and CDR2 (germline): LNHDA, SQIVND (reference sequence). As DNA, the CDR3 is TGTGCCAGTAATCCCCGTAGCGGGAGGAGCTACAATGAGCAGTTCTTC. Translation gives CASNPRSGRSYNEQFF. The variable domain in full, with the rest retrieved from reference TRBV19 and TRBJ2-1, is DGGITQSPKYLFRKEGQNVTLSCEQNLNHDAMYWYRQDPGQGLRLIYYSQIVNDFQKGDIAEGYSVSREKKESFPLTVTSAQKNPTAFYLCASNPRSGRSYNEQFFGPGTRLTVL.

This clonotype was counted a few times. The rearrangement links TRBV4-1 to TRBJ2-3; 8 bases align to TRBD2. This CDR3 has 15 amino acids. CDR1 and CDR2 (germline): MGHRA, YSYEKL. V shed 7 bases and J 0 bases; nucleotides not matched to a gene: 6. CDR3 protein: CASKREGGSTDTQYF. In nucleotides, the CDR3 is TGCGCCAGCAAACGGGAGGGGGGTAGCACAGATACGCAGTATTTT.

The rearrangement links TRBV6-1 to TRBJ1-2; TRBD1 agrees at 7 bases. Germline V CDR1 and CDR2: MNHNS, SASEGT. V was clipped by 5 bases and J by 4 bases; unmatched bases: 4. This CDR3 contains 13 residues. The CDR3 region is CASSPTGPYGYTF. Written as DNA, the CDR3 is TGTGCCAGCAGTCCGACAGGGCCCTATGGCTACACCTTC.

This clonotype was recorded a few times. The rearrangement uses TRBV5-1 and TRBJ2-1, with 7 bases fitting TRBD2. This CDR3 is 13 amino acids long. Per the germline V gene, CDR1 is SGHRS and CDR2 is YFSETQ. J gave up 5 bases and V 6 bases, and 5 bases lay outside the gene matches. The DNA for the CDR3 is TGCGCCAGCACCCGGGACTACAACAATGAGCAGTTCTTC. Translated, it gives CASTRDYNNEQFF.